This T cell receptor (beta chain) comes out of a study of Ad26.COV2.S vaccination and SARS-CoV-2 variants. Overall study context: Enrollment placed the donor in the COV1001 Ad26.COV2.S trial arm.

Stated treatment: around 19 received Ad26.COV2.S at low or high dose, single or two shots; about 5 received placebo; per-sample allocation not given. Samples analyzed were those drawn on day 63 after the first vaccine or placebo injection. The germline V gene has CDR1 MNHNY and CDR2 SVGAGI (reference sequence). The CDR3 consists of 15 residues. With 1 base removed from V and 0 bases from J, the gap between germline ends came to 4 bases. Clones were sequenced by immunoSEQ multiplex PCR, and TCRdb holds only the in-frame ones, with some missing. The data contain over 250,000 clones, about 87% of them seen just once; the ten biggest clones take up about 3.1%.

The receptor was derived from a person between 18 and 65 years old who received the Ad26.COV2.S COVID-19 vaccine or a placebo. The chain links TRBV6-6 to TRBJ1-6; no reliable D call. Source: peripheral blood, taken in a trial of Ad26.COV2.S vaccine versus placebo. The CDR3 protein is CASSYFSSYNSPLHF. The DNA for the CDR3 is TGTGCCAGCAGTTACTTCAGCTCCTATAATTCACCCCTCCACTTT.